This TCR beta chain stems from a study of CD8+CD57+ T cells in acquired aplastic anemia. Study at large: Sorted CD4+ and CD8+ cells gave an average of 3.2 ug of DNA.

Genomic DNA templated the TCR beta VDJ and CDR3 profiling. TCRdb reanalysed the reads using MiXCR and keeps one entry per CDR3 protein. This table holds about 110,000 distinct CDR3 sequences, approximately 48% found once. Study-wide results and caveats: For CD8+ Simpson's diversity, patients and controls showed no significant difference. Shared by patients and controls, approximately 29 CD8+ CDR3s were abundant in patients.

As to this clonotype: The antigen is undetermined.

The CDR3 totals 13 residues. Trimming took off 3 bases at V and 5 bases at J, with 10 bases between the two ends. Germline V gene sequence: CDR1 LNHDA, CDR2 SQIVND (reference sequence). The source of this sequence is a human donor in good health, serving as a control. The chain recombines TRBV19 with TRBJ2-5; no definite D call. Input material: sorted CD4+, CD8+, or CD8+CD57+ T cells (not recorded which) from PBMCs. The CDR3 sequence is CASSITLLETQYF. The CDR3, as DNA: TGTGCCAGTAGTATCACTTTACTGGAGACCCAGTACTTC.